The subject of this entry is one T cell receptor beta chain. V lost 4 bases and J lost 1; bases outside the gene matches: 5. CDR3 length: 15 amino acids. Germline CDR1 is SGHKS and CDR2 is YYEKEE (reference sequence). The source of the sample is a study of Ad26.COV2.S vaccination and SARS-CoV-2 variants. Some clones are missing from TCRdb's copy, which holds only in-frame ones; the method was immunoSEQ multiplex PCR. This sample has some 320,000 clones, with approximately 86% found just once. Indicated treatment: about 20 received Ad26.COV2.S at low or high dose, single or two shots; roughly 5 received placebo; per-sample allocation not given. Samples were taken on day 63 after the first vaccine or placebo injection. In Boston, the donor was an adult between 18-55 years of age.

This sample comprised peripheral blood, obtained in a trial of Ad26.COV2.S vaccine versus placebo. The chain is built from TRBV5-5 and TRBJ1-1, with 9 bases lining up with TRBD1. This receptor was identified in a person aged 18-60 years who received the Ad26.COV2.S COVID-19 vaccine or a placebo. CDR3 amino acids: CASSLGQGRNTEAFF. As DNA, the CDR3 is TGTGCCAGCAGCCTAGGACAGGGGAGGAACACTGAAGCTTTCTTT.